This TCR beta chain emerged from a study of blood T cell repertoires in COVID-19. In the study overall: Sites in the United States, Italy and Spain provided acute and convalescent COVID-19 samples.

The CDR3 length is 14 residues. CDR1 LNHDA and CDR2 SQIVND come from the germline V gene (reference sequence). V was pared by 5 bases and J by 1 base, with 11 bases between. In the source study's methods: Estimated nucleated cell counts came from reference gene primer amplification. The assay was immunoSEQ multiplex PCR, and TCRdb's table has in-frame clones only and misses some. V, J and clone size are taken as reported in that table, and D and trimming were inferred from the DNA itself. The sample shows about 130,000 clones, 70% to 85% of them seen only once. The chain carries TRBV19 and TRBJ1-1, with D maybe TRBD1 (6 bases). The sample was peripheral blood. This sequence was found in a woman aged 55 to 70 with acute or convalescent COVID-19. As DNA, the CDR3 is TGTGCCAGTAGTCCCAGGGGCCGGAACACTGAAGCTTTCTTT. It codes for CASSPRGRNTEAFF. The whole variable domain, remainder taken from reference TRBV19 and TRBJ1-1, is DGGITQSPKYLFRKEGQNVTLSCEQNLNHDAMYWYRQDPGQGLRLIYYSQIVNDFQKGDIAEGYSVSREKKESFPLTVTSAQKNPTAFYLCASSPRGRNTEAFFGQGTRLTVV.